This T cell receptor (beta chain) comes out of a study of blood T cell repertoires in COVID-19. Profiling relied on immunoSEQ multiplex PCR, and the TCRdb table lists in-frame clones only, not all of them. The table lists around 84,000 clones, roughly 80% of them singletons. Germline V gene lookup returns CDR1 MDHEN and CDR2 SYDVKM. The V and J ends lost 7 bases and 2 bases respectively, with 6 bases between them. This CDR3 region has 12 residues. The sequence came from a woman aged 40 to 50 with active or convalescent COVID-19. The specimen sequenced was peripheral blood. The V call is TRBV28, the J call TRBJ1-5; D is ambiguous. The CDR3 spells CASNGGNQPQHF. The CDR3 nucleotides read TGTGCCAGCAATGGAGGCAATCAGCCCCAGCATTTT.